Listed here are 25 T cell receptor beta chains from one sample, sequenced in a study of beta chain features in type 1 diabetes. Study-level findings and limits: Significant though moderate, a shortening of TCRB CDR3s appeared in all four CD4+ subsets of Type 1 diabetes patients.

No antigen is known for these receptors. cDNA synthesis used the whole RNA isolate, giving expressed TCRB sequences. TCRdb keeps only in-frame clones here, not all; method: immunoSEQ multiplex PCR. The profile shows hundreds of thousands of clones, over 13% of them singletons. Source material: naive CD4+ T cells from blood. The receptor set was obtained from a man between 18 and 35 years old with type 1 diabetes.

This clone showed up just a few times. J is TRBJ2-3 and V is TRBV4-3; 7 nucleotides line up with TRBD1. The ends lost 0 bases at V and 3 bases at J; junction bases unmatched: 12. Per the germline V gene, CDR1 is LGHNA and CDR2 is YSLEER. The CDR3 totals 18 residues. CDR3 in DNA: TGCGCCAGCAGCCAAGACGGGGACAGCGCTGGGAAAACAGATACGCAGTATTTT. Translating it yields CASSQDGDSAGKTDTQYF.

This clone turned up a few times. The chain uses TRBV15 and TRBJ2-7; perhaps TRBD2 as D (6 bases). The V end was cut by 8 bases, the J end by 0 bases, with 17 bases between. Germline V gene data show CDR1 as LNHNV and CDR2 as YYDKDF (reference sequence). The length of the CDR3 is 15 residues. The CDR3 coding sequence is TGTGCCACCGCGAGGCGGAGGGAGGTCTCCTACGAGCAGTACTTC. Translation gives CATARRREVSYEQYF.

This clone occurred a few times. The CDR3 reads CASSGSGGADTQYF. The CDR3 bases are TGTGCCAGCAGCGGTAGCGGGGGGGCAGATACGCAGTATTTT. V usage is TRBV9 and J usage is TRBJ2-3; 11 nucleotides match TRBD2. Germline lookup yields CDR1 SGDLS and CDR2 YYNGEE. The CDR3 runs 14 residues. V lost 3 bases and J lost 4; bases outside the gene matches: 1.

The V call is TRBV30, the J call TRBJ1-3; D not certain. Trimming shortened V by 3 bases and J by 1 base, and 16 bases separated the two germline ends. The CDR3 is made up of 16 amino acids. In germline, CDR1 is GTSNPN, CDR2 SVGIG (reference sequence). The CDR3 protein is CAWSPGGSTSGNTIYF. DNA for the CDR3: TGTGCCTGGAGCCCTGGCGGGTCGACTTCTGGAAACACCATATATTTT. The variable domain in full, with the rest retrieved from reference TRBV30 and TRBJ1-3, is SQTIHQWPATLVQPVGSPLSLECTVEGTSNPNLYWYRQAAGRGLQLLFYSVGIGQISSEVPQNLSASRPQDRQFILSSKKLLLSDSGFYLCAWSPGGSTSGNTIYFGEGSWLTVV.

A few counts support this clone. The chain joins TRBV2 to TRBJ1-6; TRBD1 aligns across 7 bases. CDR1 is SNHLY and CDR2 is FYNNEI in the germline V gene. This CDR3 has 14 residues. Unmatched junction bases numbered 7, after V lost 7 bases and J lost 7 bases. CDR3 sequence reads: CASNRDSRNSPLHF. DNA for the CDR3: TGTGCCAGCAACCGGGACAGCCGAAATTCACCCCTCCACTTT. Using reference TRBV2 and TRBJ1-6 for the parts outside the CDR3, the full variable domain is EPEVTQTPSHQVTQMGQEVILRCVPISNHLYFYWYRQILGQKVEFLVSFYNNEISEKSEIFDDQFSVERPDGSNFTLKIRSTKLEDSAMYFCASNRDSRNSPLHFGNGTRLTVT.

This clone was detected only a few times. V gene TRBV10-3 combines with J gene TRBJ1-4, with D tentatively TRBD1 (5 bases). The germline V and J ends were trimmed by 8 bases and 5 bases, with 18 bases remaining between them. CDR3 length: 15 residues. Germline CDR1 is ENHRY and CDR2 is SYGVKD. CDR3 sequence: CAIGSGTEMNEKLFF. CDR3 DNA sequence: TGTGCCATCGGATCCGGGACGGAGATGAATGAAAAACTGTTTTTT.

The gene calls are TRBV30 and TRBJ1-6; D perhaps matches TRBD1 (6 bases). Germline CDR1 GTSNPN, CDR2 SVGIG (reference sequence). The CDR3 is made up of 15 amino acids. Trimming shortened V by 0 bases and J by 9 bases, and 15 bases separated the two germline ends. For the CDR3, the DNA is TGTGCCTGGAGTGTAGATTCAGGGGTGATTTCACCCCTCCACTTT. Amino acid sequence: CAWSVDSGVISPLHF.

The chain has TRBV5-1 and TRBJ1-1; D is unresolved. This CDR3 has 14 residues. CDR1 SGHRS and CDR2 YFSETQ come from the germline V gene. Trimming left V 4 bases short and J 4 bases short, with 14 bases between. The CDR3 DNA reads TGCGCCAGCAGCGGCATAACCCCTAGCACTGAAGCTTTCTTT. It is translated as CASSGITPSTEAFF.

The chain combines TRBV14 with TRBJ2-1, with D unclear. This CDR3 contains 12 residues. Trimming pared 1 base from V and 16 bases from J, leaving 14 bases between. Germline V gene sequence: CDR1 SGHDN, CDR2 FVKESK. CDR3 coding DNA: TGTGCCAGCAGCCAAGCGGTCCCGGGTCTATTCTTC. It is translated as CASSQAVPGLFF.

The chain has TRBV9 and TRBJ2-1; tentative D call: TRBD1 (6 bases). Germline V gene sequence: CDR1 SGDLS, CDR2 YYNGEE. The CDR3 sequence is 13 residues long. V dropped 2 bases and J dropped 4 bases, with 7 bases sitting between them. The CDR3 spells CASSVDRYNEQFF. The CDR3 nucleotides are TGTGCCAGCAGCGTGGACAGATACAATGAGCAGTTCTTC. Filled out from reference TRBV9 and TRBJ2-1, the complete variable domain reads DSGVTQTPKHLITATGQRVTLRCSPRSGDLSVYWYQQSLDQGLQFLIQYYNGEERAKGNILERFSAQQFPDLHSELNLSSLELGDSALYFCASSVDRYNEQFFGPGTRLTVL.

The gene calls are TRBV30 and TRBJ2-2; D remains ambiguous. The CDR3 has 14 amino acids. Germline V gene data show CDR1 as GTSNPN and CDR2 as SVGIG (reference sequence). V shed 2 bases and J shed 2 bases, with 9 bases lying between them. CDR3 protein: CAWSWNLNTGELFF. In nucleotides, the CDR3 is TGTGCCTGGAGTTGGAATTTAAACACCGGGGAGCTGTTTTTT.

The rearrangement uses TRBV9 and TRBJ1-1; D remains unclear. The CDR3 sequence is 13 residues long. V lost 0 bases to trimming and J lost 4 bases, with 7 bases between them. Germline values: CDR1 SGDLS, CDR2 YYNGEE. CDR3 residues: CASSVAGPTEAFF. The CDR3 DNA sequence: TGTGCCAGCAGCGTAGCCGGGCCCACTGAAGCTTTCTTT.

The J gene is TRBJ2-6, the V gene TRBV5-6, with D tentatively TRBD1 (6 bases). The CDR3 has 14 residues. The germline V gene encodes CDR1 SGHDT and CDR2 YYEEEE. Trimming left V 4 bases short and J 2 bases short, with 7 bases between. The CDR3 DNA reads TGTGCCAGCAGCCCAGGGGCTGGGGCCAACGTCCTGACTTTC. Translated: CASSPGAGANVLTF.

The rearrangement joins TRBV28 to TRBJ2-7; 7 bases are a match to TRBD1. V lost 4 bases and J lost 5; bases outside the gene matches: 11. Per the germline V gene, CDR1 is MDHEN and CDR2 is SYDVKM. The CDR3 runs 15 residues. CDR3 amino acids: CASSSPAQGHHEQYF. The CDR3 DNA sequence: TGTGCCAGCAGTTCCCCGGCACAGGGGCACCACGAGCAGTACTTC. The full variable domain, completed using reference TRBV28 and TRBJ2-7, is DVKVTQSSRYLVKRTGEKVFLECVQDMDHENMFWYRQDPGLGLRLIYFSYDVKMKEKGDIPEGYSVSREKKERFSLILESASTNQTSMYLCASSSPAQGHHEQYFGPGTRLTVT.

This clone was observed a few times. As DNA, the CDR3 is TGTGCCAGCAGAGACAGGGGTTGGTTCAATACCGGGGAGCTGTTTTTT. It yields the protein CASRDRGWFNTGELFF. V is TRBV2 and J is TRBJ2-2, with 8 bases identical to TRBD1. From germline, CDR1 is SNHLY and CDR2 FYNNEI. The CDR3 runs 16 residues. The V gene end was trimmed by 6 bases and the J gene end by 5 bases; junction bases not matched to a gene: 11.

This clone appeared a few times. This sequence joins TRBV7-6 and TRBJ2-7, with unresolved D. The germline V and J ends were trimmed by 5 bases and 9 bases, with 26 bases remaining between them. Germline assignment: CDR1 SGHVS and CDR2 FNYEAQ. CDR3 length equals 16 residues. The CDR3 sequence: CASSANVGSGFRRQYF. The CDR3 DNA is TGTGCCAGCAGCGCGAACGTAGGGTCAGGTTTTCGAAGGCAGTACTTC. Full variable domain (missing parts from reference TRBV7-6 and TRBJ2-7): GAGVSQSPRYKVTKRGQDVALRCDPISGHVSLYWYRQALGQGPEFLTYFNYEAQQDKSGLPNDRFSAERPEGSISTLTIQRTEQRDSAMYRCASSANVGSGFRRQYFGPGTRLTVT.

This clone has more than one count but fewer than ten. The chain combines TRBV2 with TRBJ2-7, with TRBD2 matching 9 bases. The germline gives CDR1 SNHLY, CDR2 FYNNEI. V shed 3 bases, J shed 2 bases, and the junction held 8 bases outside the gene matches. This CDR3 is 16 amino acids long. CDR3 nucleotide sequence: TGTGCCAGCAGTGAGTTTGTGGCGGGAGGGGCCTACGAGCAGTACTTC. This encodes CASSEFVAGGAYEQYF.

This clone was observed a few times. The chain employs TRBV7-9 and TRBJ2-7, with 9 bases that match TRBD1. Germline-derived CDR1 and CDR2 are SEHNR and FQNEAQ (reference sequence). The CDR3 covers 14 residues. With V trimmed by 5 bases and J by 9 bases, 11 bases remained unmatched. CDR3 protein: CASSKSGTGSVQYF. DNA for the CDR3: TGTGCCAGCAGCAAATCCGGGACAGGGTCAGTGCAGTACTTC.

This clone was seen only a few times. This chain joins TRBV9 and TRBJ2-1; D may be TRBD2 (6 bases). V lost 5 bases to trimming and J lost 6 bases, with 12 bases between them. The V gene's germline CDR1 is SGDLS and CDR2 YYNGEE. The CDR3 extends over 13 amino acids. Written as DNA, the CDR3 is TGTGCCAGCAGAAAGGTGGGGGGCAATGAGCAGTTCTTC. It yields the protein CASRKVGGNEQFF.

The J gene is TRBJ2-3, the V gene TRBV5-1; possible D gene TRBD2, 6 bases. Germline CDR1 and CDR2: SGHRS and YFSETQ. The length of the CDR3 is 15 residues. V lost 4 bases and J lost 0, with 12 bases in between. In DNA form, the CDR3 reads TGCGCCAGCAGCCGGGGCGGGATAAGCACAGATACGCAGTATTTT. This encodes CASSRGGISTDTQYF.

The J gene is TRBJ2-3, the V gene TRBV7-9, with 8 bases fitting TRBD1. The CDR3 contains 16 residues. With V trimmed by 6 bases and J by 2 bases, 10 bases remained unmatched. The germline V gene has CDR1 SEHNR and CDR2 FQNEAQ (reference sequence). CDR3 in amino acids: CASSLPPGQATDTQYF. CDR3 bases: TGTGCCAGCAGTCTACCCCCGGGACAGGCCACAGATACGCAGTATTTT.

The chain joins TRBV18 to TRBJ1-1; no clear D gene. V was pared by 3 bases and J by 0 bases, with 11 bases between. Germline V gives CDR1 KGHSH, CDR2 LQKENI. The CDR3 is 15 residues long. CDR3 sequence reads: CASSPFEEVNTEAFF. CDR3 nucleotides: TGTGCCAGCTCACCCTTCGAGGAGGTGAACACTGAAGCTTTCTTT.

This clone was seen only a few times. V and J are TRBV30 and TRBJ2-7, with D maybe TRBD1 (5 bases). Trimming removed 0 bases from V and 5 bases from J, with 17 bases in between. Germline assignment: CDR1 GTSNPN and CDR2 SVGIG (reference sequence). The CDR3 length is 15 residues. In DNA form, the CDR3 reads TGTGCCTGGAGTGTAGGAAGGGTAGGGGTTGACGAGCAGTACTTC. Translated, it gives CAWSVGRVGVDEQYF.

The V gene is TRBV9, the J gene TRBJ2-5, with TRBD2 matching 7 bases. Germline assignment: CDR1 SGDLS and CDR2 YYNGEE. Losses at the gene ends were 1 base for V and 2 bases for J; bases not matched to a gene: 5. This CDR3 is built from 15 residues. CDR3 loop: CASSVRAGVQETQYF. The CDR3 bases are TGTGCCAGCAGCGTACGGGCGGGAGTACAAGAGACCCAGTACTTC.

In this sample, this clone turned up a few times. The chain employs TRBV7-2 and TRBJ2-7, with D unresolved. The CDR3 length is 14 residues. Trimming stripped 6 bases from V and 1 base from J, with 13 bases between. In germline, CDR1 is SGHTA, CDR2 FQGNSA. The CDR3 loop reads CASRSHRISYEQYF. As DNA, the CDR3 is TGTGCCAGCAGGTCTCACAGAATTTCCTACGAGCAGTACTTC.